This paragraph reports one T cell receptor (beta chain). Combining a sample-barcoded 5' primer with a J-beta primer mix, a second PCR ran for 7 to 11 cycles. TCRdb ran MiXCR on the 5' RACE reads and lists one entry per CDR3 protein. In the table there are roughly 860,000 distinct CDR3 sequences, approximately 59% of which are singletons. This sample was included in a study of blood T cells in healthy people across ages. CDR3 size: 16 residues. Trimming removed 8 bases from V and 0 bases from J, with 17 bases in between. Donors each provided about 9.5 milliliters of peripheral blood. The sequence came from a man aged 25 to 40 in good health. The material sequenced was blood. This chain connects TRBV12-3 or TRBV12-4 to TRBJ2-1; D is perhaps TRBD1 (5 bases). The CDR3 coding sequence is TGTGCCAGCCGCCCGAAATGGGGCAGCTCCTACAATGAGCAGTTCTTC. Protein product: CASRPKWGSSYNEQFF.